The source of this T cell receptor (beta chain) is a study of blood T cell repertoires in COVID-19. About the study: The samples span acute and convalescent COVID-19 from the United States, Italy and Spain.

Assay: immunoSEQ multiplex PCR; the TCRdb copy retains only in-frame clones and omits some. The sample consists of fewer than 200,000 clones, roughly 90% of them appearing once. The CDR3 has 15 residues. Trimming at V came to 1 base and at J to 6 bases, leaving 5 bases not matched to a gene. The germline gives CDR1 KGHSH, CDR2 LQKENI. Recruitment covered 25 or so US areas and drew participants whose ages spanned roughly 18 to 95 years. The TCR was taken from a human donor with acute COVID-19. The donor label of this sample is uncertain. Source material: PBMCs or T cells enriched from blood (not recorded which). The chain recombines TRBV18 with TRBJ2-1, with 8 bases that match TRBD2. The CDR3 DNA reads TGTGCCAGCTCACCACGGGCGGGGGGATCCAATGAGCAGTTCTTC. Translation: CASSPRAGGSNEQFF.